Shown below are 2 T cell receptor beta chains from a single sample sequenced in a study of T cell repertoires in aging, cancer and after chemotherapy. A mixed TRB-A/B primer pool amplified rearranged TRB by multiplex touch-down PCR. TCRdb recomputed calls from the multiplex PCR reads with MiXCR, one row per CDR3 protein. Here the sample spans about 3,000 distinct CDR3 sequences, roughly 22% being singletons. Peripheral blood genomic DNA, not sorted cells or RNA, was the template. Specimen: blood. Receptors were obtained from a human donor with a solid tumor.

The chain has TRBV2 and TRBJ1-2; no definite D call. The CDR3 length is 15 residues. V lost 6 bases to trimming and J lost 9 bases, with 23 bases between them. The germline CDR1 and CDR2 sequences are SNHLY and FYNNEI. Here the CDR3 reads CASRAGAGPKGRYTF. DNA of the CDR3: TGTGCCAGCAGGGCTGGTGCCGGGCCGAAGGGTCGCTACACCTTC.

The chain recombines TRBV2 with TRBJ2-7; maybe TRBD2 (6 bases). CDR1 and CDR2 from the germline V gene are SNHLY and FYNNEI. The CDR3 sequence is 12 residues long. Trimming took off 8 bases at V and 6 bases at J, with 14 bases between the two ends. The CDR3 DNA reads TGTGCCAGCGGGGGGACCTGGGGCGAGCAGTACTTC. It specifies CASGGTWGEQYF.